Sequencing of this T cell receptor (beta chain) was carried out in a study of regulatory T cells in long-lasting Graves disease. This clonotype was counted between two and nine times. The sample's time point: persistent/refractory GD, antithyroid drugs over 5 years with positive TRAb. Construction of the TCR library relied on RNA isolated from PBMCs. Arm-PCR of CDR3 regions and iRepertoire HTBI primers were the basis on which TCR beta libraries were built. Each CDR3 protein is one row after TCRdb ran MiXCR on the multiplex PCR reads. The table has 300,000 to 500,000 distinct CDR3 sequences, less than 25% seen once. This receptor was obtained from a female donor with Graves disease. Here the sequenced sample was peripheral blood mononuclear cells (PBMCs), taken when the disease was refractory, from a patient treated with antithyroid drugs.

The CDR3 nucleotides read TGTGCCAGCACTGCGACCCTGACCTACGAGCAGTACTTC. This sequence encodes CASTATLTYEQYF. This rearrangement joins TRBV28 to TRBJ2-7, with unresolved D. CDR3 size: 13 residues. Germline V gene lookup returns CDR1 MDHEN and CDR2 SYDVKM. The V end lost 7 bases, the J end lost 2 bases, and 12 bases lay between the germline ends.